Listed below are T cell receptor beta chains from one sample, sequenced in a study of CD8 T cells in Susac syndrome. TCRdb recomputed calls from the immunoSEQ multiplex PCR reads with MiXCR, one row per CDR3 protein. The sample has about 60,000 distinct CDR3 sequences, 90% to 95% seen once. The specimen was CD8+ T cells from PBMCs. These TCRs come from a human donor with multiple sclerosis. The CDR3 runs from the conserved cysteine through the conserved F or W. A D gene is named only where the DNA matches it firmly. Clone size is stated in some rows and not others, as once, few, many or a class when expanded.

TRBJ2-7 - - 14 TRBV20-1 TGCAGTGCTATTCAGGACGGGAGCTCCTACGAGCAGTACTTC CSAIQDGSSYEQYF
TRBJ2-1 - - 17 TRBV14 TGTGCCAGCAGCCAAAGGTTTCGGTTAGGTCTCCACAATGAGCAGTTCTTC CASSQRFRLGLHNEQFF
TRBJ1-4 - - 16 TRBV28 TGTGCCAGCAGTTCAGCAGCCAGTCCCTCTGATGAAAAACTGTTTTTT CASSSAASPSDEKLFF
TRBJ2-1 - - 13 TRBV12-3/TRBV12-4 TGTGCCAGCAGCAGTCATAACCACAATGAGCAGTTCTTC CASSSHNHNEQFF
TRBJ2-5 TRBD2 - 16 TRBV12-3/TRBV12-4 TGTGCCAGCAGCGGACTAGCGGGAGGGTACCAAGAGACCCAGTACTTC CASSGLAGGYQETQYF
TRBJ2-5 TRBD2 - 16 TRBV20-1 TGCAGTGCTAGACCGCGACTAGCGGGAGAGGTGGAGACCCAGTACTTC CSARPRLAGEVETQYF
TRBJ2-3 - - 16 TRBV6-1 TGTGCCAGCAGTACCCTCTTGGGGCGCAGCACAGATACGCAGTATTTT CASSTLLGRSTDTQYF
TRBJ2-3 TRBD1 - 16 TRBV27 TGTGCCAGCAGTCCCTCCTGGGACAGTAGCACAGATACGCAGTATTTT CASSPSWDSSTDTQYF
TRBJ1-5 - - 12 TRBV6-5 TGTGCCAGCAGTTACTCGTCTCAGCCCCAGCATTTT CASSYSSQPQHF
TRBJ1-2 - - 13 TRBV4-1 TGCGCCAGCAGCCAAGACAGGAACTATGGCTACACCTTC CASSQDRNYGYTF
TRBJ1-2 - - 14 TRBV29-1 TGCAGCGTTGAAGGGGGGGCCGTCAACTATGGCTACACCTTC CSVEGGAVNYGYTF
TRBJ1-1 - - 14 TRBV5-1 TGCGCCAGCAGCTTGCAGGACATGAACACTGAAGCTTTCTTT CASSLQDMNTEAFF
TRBJ1-2 - once 14 TRBV27 TGTGCCAGCAGTTCATACAGGGATAACTATGGCTACACCTTC CASSSYRDNYGYTF
TRBJ2-7 TRBD1 - 14 TRBV2 TGTGCCAACGACGGACAGGGAACCCTCTACGAGCAGTACTTC CANDGQGTLYEQYF
TRBJ1-5 - - 14 TRBV30 TGTGCCTGGAGTGTGTCTCAGCAGAATCAGCCCCAGCATTTT CAWSVSQQNQPQHF
TRBJ2-1 - - 13 TRBV7-7 TGTGCTAGCAGCTTAGACTGGGGTAATGAGCAGTTCTTC CASSLDWGNEQFF
TRBJ1-1 - - 11 TRBV29-1 TGCAGCGTCCTCACAAACACTGAAGCTTTCTTT CSVLTNTEAFF
TRBJ2-7 - - 13 TRBV28 TGTGCCAGCAGTTCCAGGGGGGTCCACGAGCAGTACTTC CASSSRGVHEQYF
TRBJ1-4 - - 12 TRBV28 TGTGCCAGCAGCCGGGACCTCGAAAAACTGTTTTTT CASSRDLEKLFF
TRBJ2-3 TRBD2 - 15 TRBV6-5 TGTGCCAGCACCAGACTAGCGAACCCTTCGGGTACGCAGTATTTT CASTRLANPSGTQYF
TRBJ2-1 - once 16 TRBV27 TGTGCCAGCAGTTTAGTGGGCGGGGCCTCCTACAATGAGCAGTTCTTC CASSLVGGASYNEQFF
TRBJ2-6 TRBD1 - 17 TRBV24-1 TGTGCCACGGCTACGTCCCAGGGGGTCACTGGGGCCAACGTCCTGACTTTC CATATSQGVTGANVLTF
TRBJ2-3 - - 15 TRBV3-1 TGTGCCAGCAGCCAAGATGGCGGGTCAGGAGATACGCAGTATTTT CASSQDGGSGDTQYF
TRBJ2-5 TRBD2 - 17 TRBV28 TGTGCCAGCAGTTTGGGTTTTAGCGGGAGGGCCGGAGAGACCCAGTACTTC CASSLGFSGRAGETQYF
TRBJ2-7 TRBD1 - 14 TRBV28 TGTGCCAGCAGTATTACAGGGGTTTTAGGGGAGCAGTACTTC CASSITGVLGEQYF
TRBJ2-5 - - 13 TRBV6-2/TRBV6-3 TGTGCCAGCAGTGGGGACGAGATCGAGACCCAGTACTTC CASSGDEIETQYF
TRBJ2-5 - - 14 TRBV25-1 TGTGCCAGCAGTGAATTCAGGCAGCAAGAGACCCAGTACTTC CASSEFRQQETQYF
TRBJ1-2 TRBD1 - 17 TRBV15 TGTGCCACCAGCAGAGATCGGGACAGGGGGCTCTCCAGTGGCTACACCTTC CATSRDRDRGLSSGYTF
TRBJ2-1 - - 13 TRBV6-2/TRBV6-3 TGTGCCAGCAGTAGGACAGGGAGGGATGAGCAGTTCTTC CASSRTGRDEQFF
TRBJ2-7 - - 13 TRBV7-2 TGTGCCAGCAGCACGGACAACTCCTACGAGCAGTACTTC CASSTDNSYEQYF
TRBJ2-5 TRBD2 - 14 TRBV29-1 TGCAGCGTTGGTATCCTAGCGGGCATGGAGACCCAGTACTTC CSVGILAGMETQYF
TRBJ1-3 TRBD1 - 15 TRBV9 TGTGCCAGTATGCCGGGACAGTACTCTGGAAACACCATATATTTT CASMPGQYSGNTIYF
TRBJ1-1 - - 16 TRBV25-1 TGTGCCAGCAGTAGAGGGTCGTCGGGGATGAACACTGAAGCTTTCTTT CASSRGSSGMNTEAFF
TRBJ2-7 - - 12 TRBV7-9 TGTGCCAGCAGCTTAGAAACCTACGAGCAGTACTTC CASSLETYEQYF
TRBJ1-2 - - 16 TRBV27 TGTGCCAGCAGTTTTGACCGGGACGGGGATAACTATGGCTACACCTTC CASSFDRDGDNYGYTF
TRBJ1-5 - - 14 TRBV6-5 TGTGCCAGCAGCTACGGACCGAGCAATCAGCCCCAGCATTTT CASSYGPSNQPQHF
TRBJ2-7 - - 14 TRBV6-5 TGTGCCAGCAGTGCCGGGACTCCTGACTACGAGCAGTACTTC CASSAGTPDYEQYF
TRBJ2-1 - - 12 TRBV5-1 TGCGCCAGCAGCTTGGTACCACAGGAGCAGTTCTTC CASSLVPQEQFF
TRBJ2-1 TRBD1 - 16 TRBV12-3/TRBV12-4 TGTGCCAGCAGTTTAGATGGTACAGGGGGCTTCAATGAGCAGTTCTTC CASSLDGTGGFNEQFF
TRBJ1-2 - few 15 TRBV29-1 TGCAGCGTTGAAGAGGGACCTGAGGCTAACTATGGCTACACCTTC CSVEEGPEANYGYTF
TRBJ2-1 - - 13 TRBV7-2 TGTGCCAGCAGCTTAAATCCGGACAATGAGCAGTTCTTC CASSLNPDNEQFF
TRBJ1-1 - - 15 TRBV5-1 TGCGCCAGCAGCTTGGCCGGGGGGATGAACACTGAAGCTTTCTTT CASSLAGGMNTEAFF
TRBJ1-5 - - 14 TRBV20-1 TGCAGTGCTAGAGATGAGATTGGGGGTGGGCCCCAGCATTTT CSARDEIGGGPQHF
TRBJ2-5 - - 16 TRBV5-4 TGTGCCAGCAGCGCGCACCTTAGCGGACATCAAGAGACCCAGTACTTC CASSAHLSGHQETQYF
TRBJ1-1 - - 13 TRBV11-3 TGTGCCCCGTCTCAGGCGAAGAACACTGAAGCTTTCTTT CAPSQAKNTEAFF
TRBJ2-7 - once 16 TRBV20-1 TGCAGTGCTAGAGATGAGCTTAGGGATAGCTCCTACGAGCAGTACTTC CSARDELRDSSYEQYF
TRBJ2-5 TRBD2 - 13 TRBV20-1 TGCAGTGCTAGCTGGACTAGCGAAGAGACCCAGTACTTC CSASWTSEETQYF
TRBJ1-1 - - 13 TRBV28 TGTGCCAGCAGTCTACGCGGACAGATCGAAGCTTTCTTT CASSLRGQIEAFF
TRBJ2-7 TRBD2 - 16 TRBV3-1 TGTGCCAGCAGCCAAGACTGGGCGGGGAGGGCCCACGAGCAGTACTTC CASSQDWAGRAHEQYF
TRBJ1-1 - - 14 TRBV5-4 TGTGCCAGCAGCTTGGGGGACACGGCAAGGGGTGCTTTCTTT CASSLGDTARGAFF
TRBJ2-7 TRBD1 - 13 TRBV20-1 TGCAGTGCTAGGGGGACAGGTACCTACGAGCAGTACTTC CSARGTGTYEQYF
TRBJ2-3 TRBD2 - 15 TRBV9 TGTGCCAGCAGCGTTCCCAGGACTAGCGGAGATACGCAGTATTTT CASSVPRTSGDTQYF
TRBJ2-5 - - 13 TRBV7-9 TGTGCCAGCAGCTCGGACGGCCAAGAGACCCAGTACTTC CASSSDGQETQYF
TRBJ2-1 TRBD2 once 18 TRBV4-3 TGCGCCAGCAGCCAAGACCCTAGCGGGGGGGCGTATTACAATGAGCAGTTCTTC CASSQDPSGGAYYNEQFF
TRBJ2-5 - - 14 TRBV29-1 TGCAGCATTCTTGGACAACCGATGGGAGAGACCCAGTACTTC CSILGQPMGETQYF